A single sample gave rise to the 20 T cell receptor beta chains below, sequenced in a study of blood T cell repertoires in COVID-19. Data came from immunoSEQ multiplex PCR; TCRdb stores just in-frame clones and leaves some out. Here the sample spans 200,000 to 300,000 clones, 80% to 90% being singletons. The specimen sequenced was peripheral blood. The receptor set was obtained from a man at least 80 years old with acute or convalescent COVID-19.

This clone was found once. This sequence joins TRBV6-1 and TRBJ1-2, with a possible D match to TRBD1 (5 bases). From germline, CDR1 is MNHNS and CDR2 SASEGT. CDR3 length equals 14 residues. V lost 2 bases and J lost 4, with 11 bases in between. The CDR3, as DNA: TGTGCCAGCAGTGAAAGGAGACAGACCTATGGCTACACCTTC. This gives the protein CASSERRQTYGYTF.

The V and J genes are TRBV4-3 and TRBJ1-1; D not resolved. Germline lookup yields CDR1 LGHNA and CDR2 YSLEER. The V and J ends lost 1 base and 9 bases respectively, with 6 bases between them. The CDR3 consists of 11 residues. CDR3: CASSQGGKAFF. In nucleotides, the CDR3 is TGCGCCAGCAGCCAAGGAGGGAAAGCTTTCTTT.

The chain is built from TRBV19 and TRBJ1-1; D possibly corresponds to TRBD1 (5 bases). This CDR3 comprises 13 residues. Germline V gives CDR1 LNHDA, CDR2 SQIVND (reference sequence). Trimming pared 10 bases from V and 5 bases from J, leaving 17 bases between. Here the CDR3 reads CATTGRGGTEAFF. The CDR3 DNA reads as TGTGCCACCACCGGGAGGGGAGGGACTGAAGCTTTCTTT.

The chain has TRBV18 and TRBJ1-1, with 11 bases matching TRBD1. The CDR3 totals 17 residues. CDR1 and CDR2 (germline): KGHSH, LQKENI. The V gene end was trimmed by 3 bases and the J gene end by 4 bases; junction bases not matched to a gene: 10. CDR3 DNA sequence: TGTGCCAGCTCACCCGGGACAGGGGGATTTCTATCCACTGAAGCTTTCTTT. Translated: CASSPGTGGFLSTEAFF.

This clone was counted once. The CDR3 DNA reads TGTGCCAGCAGCTTAAAGACTAGCGCGAACACCGGGGAGCTGTTTTTT. This gives the protein CASSLKTSANTGELFF. The rearrangement joins TRBV5-6 to TRBJ2-2; TRBD2 matches at 8 bases. The CDR3 is made up of 16 amino acids. Germline V gives CDR1 SGHDT, CDR2 YYEEEE. V dropped 2 bases and J dropped 0; count of bases not matched to a gene: 3.

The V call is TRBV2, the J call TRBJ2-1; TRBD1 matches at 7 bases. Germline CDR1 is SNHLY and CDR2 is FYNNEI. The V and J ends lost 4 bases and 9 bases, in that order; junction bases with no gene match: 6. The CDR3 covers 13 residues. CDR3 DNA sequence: TGTGCCAGCAGTGGACAGGGTGGGGGTGAGCAGTTCTTC. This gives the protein CASSGQGGGEQFF. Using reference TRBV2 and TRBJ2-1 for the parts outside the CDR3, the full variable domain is EPEVTQTPSHQVTQMGQEVILRCVPISNHLYFYWYRQILGQKVEFLVSFYNNEISEKSEIFDDQFSVERPDGSNFTLKIRSTKLEDSAMYFCASSGQGGGEQFFGPGTRLTVL.

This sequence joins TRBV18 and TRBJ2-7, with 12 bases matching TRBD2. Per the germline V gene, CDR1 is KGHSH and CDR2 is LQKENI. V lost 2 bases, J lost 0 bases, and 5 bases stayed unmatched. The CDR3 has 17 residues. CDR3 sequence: CASSPETSGGPSYEQYF. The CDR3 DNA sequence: TGTGCCAGCTCACCAGAAACTAGCGGGGGGCCCTCCTACGAGCAGTACTTC.

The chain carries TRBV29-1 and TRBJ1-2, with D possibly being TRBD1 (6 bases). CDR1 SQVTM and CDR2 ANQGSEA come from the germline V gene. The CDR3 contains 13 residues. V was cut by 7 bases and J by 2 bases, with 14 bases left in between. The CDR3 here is CSAQGQGNYGYTF. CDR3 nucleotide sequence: TGCAGCGCCCAGGGGCAGGGGAACTATGGCTACACCTTC.

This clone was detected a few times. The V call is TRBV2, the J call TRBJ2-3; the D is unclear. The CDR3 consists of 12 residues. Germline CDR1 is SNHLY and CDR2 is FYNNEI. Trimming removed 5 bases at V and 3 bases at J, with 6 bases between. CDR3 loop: CASSTETDTQYF. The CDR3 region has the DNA TGTGCCAGCAGTACAGAGACAGATACGCAGTATTTT.

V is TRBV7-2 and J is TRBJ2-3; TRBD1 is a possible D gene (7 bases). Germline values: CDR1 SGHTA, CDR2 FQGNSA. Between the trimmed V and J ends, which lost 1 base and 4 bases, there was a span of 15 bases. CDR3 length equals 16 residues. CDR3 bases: TGTGCCAGCAGCTTAGGCGCAGGGGGAGGCGCAGATACGCAGTATTTT. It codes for CASSLGAGGGADTQYF.

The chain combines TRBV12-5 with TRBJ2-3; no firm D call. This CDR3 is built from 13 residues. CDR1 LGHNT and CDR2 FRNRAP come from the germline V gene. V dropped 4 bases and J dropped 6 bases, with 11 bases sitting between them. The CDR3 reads CASGSLNSDTQYF. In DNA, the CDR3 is TGTGCTAGTGGTTCGCTGAATAGCGATACGCAGTATTTT.

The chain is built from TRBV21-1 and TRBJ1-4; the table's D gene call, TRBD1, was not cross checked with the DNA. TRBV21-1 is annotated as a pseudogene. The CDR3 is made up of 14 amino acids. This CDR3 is CASSKNSRKEKLFF. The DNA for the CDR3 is TGTGCCAGCAGCAAAAACAGTAGGAAAGAAAAACTGTTTTTT.

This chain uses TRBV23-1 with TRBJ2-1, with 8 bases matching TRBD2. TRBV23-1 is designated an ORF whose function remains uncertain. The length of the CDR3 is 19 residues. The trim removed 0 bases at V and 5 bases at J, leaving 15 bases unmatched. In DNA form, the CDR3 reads TGCGCCAGCAGTCAATCCCTAGCGGGCAAATATAATCGGGACAATGAGCAGTTCTTC. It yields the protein CASSQSLAGKYNRDNEQFF.

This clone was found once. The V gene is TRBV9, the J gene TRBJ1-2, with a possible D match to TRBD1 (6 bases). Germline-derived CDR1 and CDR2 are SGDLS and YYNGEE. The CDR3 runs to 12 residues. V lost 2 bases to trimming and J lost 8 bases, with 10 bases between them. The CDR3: CASSVQGIGYTF. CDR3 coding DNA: TGTGCCAGCAGCGTCCAGGGGATAGGCTACACCTTC.

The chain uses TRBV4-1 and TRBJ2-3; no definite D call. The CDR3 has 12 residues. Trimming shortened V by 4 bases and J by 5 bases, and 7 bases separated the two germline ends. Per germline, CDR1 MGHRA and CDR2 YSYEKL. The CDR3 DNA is TGCGCCAGCAGCCTAGTCCGAGATACGCAGTATTTT. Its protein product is CASSLVRDTQYF.

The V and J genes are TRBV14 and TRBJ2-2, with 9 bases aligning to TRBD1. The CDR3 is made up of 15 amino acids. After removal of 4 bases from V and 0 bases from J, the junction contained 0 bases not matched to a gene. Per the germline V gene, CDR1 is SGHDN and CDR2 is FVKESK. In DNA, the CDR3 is TGTGCCAGCAGCCGACAGGGGGCGAACACCGGGGAGCTGTTTTTT. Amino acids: CASSRQGANTGELFF.

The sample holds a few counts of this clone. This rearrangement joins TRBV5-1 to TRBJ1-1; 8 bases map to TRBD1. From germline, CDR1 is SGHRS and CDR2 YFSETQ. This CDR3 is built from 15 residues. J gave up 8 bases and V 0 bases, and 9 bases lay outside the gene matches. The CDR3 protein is CASSLVAGGWAEAFF. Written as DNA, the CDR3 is TGCGCCAGCAGCTTGGTGGCAGGGGGCTGGGCCGAAGCTTTCTTT.

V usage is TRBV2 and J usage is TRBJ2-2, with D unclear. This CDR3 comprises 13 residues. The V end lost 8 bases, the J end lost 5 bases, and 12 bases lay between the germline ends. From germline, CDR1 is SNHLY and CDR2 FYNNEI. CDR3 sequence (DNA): TGTGCCAGCTCCGTGCGCGAGACCGGGGAGCTGTTTTTT. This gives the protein CASSVRETGELFF.

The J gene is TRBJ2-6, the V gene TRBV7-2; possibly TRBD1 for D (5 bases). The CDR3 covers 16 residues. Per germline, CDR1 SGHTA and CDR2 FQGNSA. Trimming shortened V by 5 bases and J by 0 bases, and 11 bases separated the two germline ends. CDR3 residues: CASSSRQLSGANVLTF. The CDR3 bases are TGTGCCAGCAGCAGCCGACAGCTCTCTGGGGCCAACGTCCTGACTTTC.

The CDR3 is CASSQDEGQGGNEQYF. For the CDR3, the DNA is TGCGCCAGCAGCCAAGATGAGGGACAGGGGGGAAACGAGCAGTACTTC. V and J are TRBV4-3 and TRBJ2-7; TRBD1 aligns across 11 bases. Per germline, CDR1 LGHNA and CDR2 YSLEER. The V segment lost 0 bases and the J segment 5 bases; nucleotides outside the gene matches: 6. The CDR3 spans 16 residues.